This TCR beta chain was observed in a study of control samples from healthy donors and cancer patients (dated by TCRdb to between 2020 and 2021). As concerns this clone: Its antigen is still unknown. No base-level quality is on record; no much larger clone is a single base apart.

The library was generated by the immunoSEQ multiplex PCR assay. Not all clones reach the TCRdb copy of this immuneACCESS table, which keeps in-frame sequences only. Checked studies attribute under half of the gap to unresolved V genes and leave the rest unexplained. This sample has some 150,000 clones in its table, and about 95% of those were observed once. Roughly 15% of the sample is held by the ten biggest clonotypes. The clonotype comes from a man aged 55 to 70 with colorectal cancer. Material for sequencing was PBMCs.

The CDR3 reads CASTPREGTEAFF. In nucleotides, the sequence is TGTGCCAGCACCCCAAGAGAGGGGACTGAAGCTTTCTTT. The chain links TRBV3-1 (or the pseudogene TRBV3-2) with TRBJ1-1; TRBD1 might be the D gene, on 5 matching bases. CDR1 and CDR2 are drawn from the germline V gene (reference sequence): LGHDT, YNNKEL. Trimming at the junction amounts to 7 bases on V and 5 bases on J, and the germline ends lie 14 bases apart. From its cysteine to its phenylalanine, the CDR3 spans 13 amino acids. Just the 39-base CDR3 DNA is kept, in frame starting at base 1.